This T cell receptor (beta chain) was retrieved from a study of CXCR3-negative and CXCR3-positive naive CD8 T cells. Study-level points and caveats: Naive subsets were similarly diverse, while memory CD8+ repertoires were much less diverse. Higher TRB CDR3 hydrophobicity marked CXCR3-positive naive cells relative to CXCR3-negative naive cells. It was found that naive subsets had comparable surface CD5, and TCR strength was inferred from TRB CDR3 properties. Naive CXCR3-positive and CXCR3-negative cells shared TRBV-TRBJ usage; memory cells diverged.

The CDR3 sequence is 13 residues long. Libraries were UMI-labeled 5' RACE TRB cDNA. TCRdb reanalyzed the 5' RACE reads and collapses them to one entry per CDR3 protein, without DNA. Across under 75,000 distinct CDR3 sequences, the top ten clones capture 0.71% of the sample. Comments on this clonotype: What it recognizes is unknown.

The chain couples TRBV12-3 or TRBV12-4 to TRBJ2-3; there is no DNA to check the TCRdb D call of TRBD1. The sample comprised naive CXCR3+ CD8+ T cells from blood. The subset denotes: CD45RO-CCR7+CD27+CD95- naive CD8+ T cells expressing CXCR3 (TNR3+). The clonotype comes from a human donor in good health. Some clones in this sample may be carry-over from other donors' samples. The CDR3 protein is CASCEGAADTQYF.